Below, one T cell receptor beta chain is given with its context. Its antigen is unknown. V lost 6 bases to trimming and J lost 4 bases, with 18 bases between them. CDR3 length: 15 residues. Germline-derived CDR1 and CDR2 are LNHDA and SQIVND (reference sequence). The data are from a study of PD-L1 blockade in urothelial cancer. Study context: Patients had been given 0 to 3 earlier chemotherapy regimens. Blood was subjected to analysis at 3 weeks (second dose) and 6 weeks following treatment start. General study results and limits: TCR clonality was measured in pretreatment peripheral blood. Clonality below the median predicted better survival. The study found that durable-benefit patients expanded tumor-associated blood clones more at 3 weeks.

Sample time point: pretreatment peripheral blood. The table came from immunoSEQ multiplex PCR; TCRdb's copy has only in-frame clones and leaves some out. The data hold roughly 54,000 clones, with 87% observed a single time. The sequences come from PBMCs, collected around atezolizumab (anti-PD-L1) treatment. This TCR was sampled from a woman in her fifties or sixties with urothelial cancer. This chain joins TRBV19 and TRBJ1-1; TRBD1 is a possible D gene (6 bases). CDR3 loop: CASRPKTGLSTEAFF. The CDR3 nucleotides are TGTGCCAGTAGACCAAAGACAGGACTTTCCACTGAAGCTTTCTTT.